What follows are 17 T cell receptor beta chains derived from one specimen sequenced in a study of T cells in women clearing cervical HPV infection. TCRdb's table, derived via immunoSEQ multiplex PCR, lists solely in-frame clones and lacks some. The sample's table shows about 39,000 clones. Sequencing was carried out using blood buffy coat. These receptors all come from a woman aged 18-69 years with a cervical HPV16 infection that either progressed to CIN3+ or cleared (not recorded which).

With respect to this clone: The CDR3 extends 3 residues past the end of the read, so its final part is completed from the germline J gene. The chain joins TRBV7-9 to TRBJ1-4, with no clear D. The CDR3 is made up of 11 amino acids. CDR1 and CDR2 from the germline V gene are SEHNR and FQNEAQ (reference sequence). The CDR3 region is CASSSDKPLFF. The CDR3 bases that were read are TGTGCCAGCAGCTCCGACAAACCA. The full variable domain, in which reference TRBV7-9 and TRBJ1-4 provide the parts outside the CDR3, is DTGVSQNPRHKITKRGQNVTFRCDPISEHNRLYWYRQTLGQGPEFLTYFQNEAQLEKSRLLSDRFSAERPKGSFSTLEIQRTEQGDSAMYLCASSSDKPLFFGSGTQLSVL.

The CDR3 sequence: CSAGRRVETQYF. The covered CDR3 bases are TGCAGTGCGGGCAGGCGTGTGGAGACC. The chain recombines TRBV20-1 with TRBJ2-5; D is ambiguous. From the germline J gene comes the end of the CDR3, since the read stops 3 residues before it. The CDR3 runs 12 residues. V was shortened by 6 bases and J by 5 bases, with 13 bases between the two germline ends. CDR1 and CDR2 from the germline V gene are DFQATT and SNEGSKA (reference sequence).

Comment on this clone: The observed sequence ends 3 residues before the CDR3 terminus, with the missing tail filled in from the germline J gene. This chain joins TRBV5-1 and TRBJ2-2; 10 bases fit TRBD1. The junction had 2 bases not matched to a gene; V was cut back by 2 bases and J by 4 bases. The CDR3 runs 15 residues. Germline CDR1 reads SGHRS; CDR2 reads YFSETQ. The DNA read from the CDR3 is TGCGCCAGCAGCTTCCGGACAGGGGGCACCGGGGAG. It yields the protein CASSFRTGGTGE. The CDR3 reads in full as CASSFRTGGTGELFF. Variable domain in full (rest from reference TRBV5-1 and TRBJ2-2): KAGVTQTPRYLIKTRGQQVTLSCSPISGHRSVSWYQQTPGQGLQFLFEYFSETQRNKGNFPGRFSGRQFSNSRSEMNVSTLELGDSALYLCASSFRTGGTGELFFGEGSRLTVL.

Incomplete CDR3 DNA: TGTGCCAGCAGCTTAGGGGACACAGATACC. Amino acid sequence: CASSLGDTDT. The entire CDR3 reads CASSLGDTDTQYF. The chain couples TRBV7-6 to TRBJ2-5; weak D call: TRBD1 (6 bases). Coverage ceases 3 residues before the CDR3 finishes, and the germline J gene fills in the end. The CDR3 is made up of 13 amino acids. CDR1 SGHVS and CDR2 FNYEAQ come from the germline V gene.

The sequenced CDR3 bases are TGTGCCAGCTCACCACAACAATCGGGGGGGGCACAGCCC. It specifies CASSPQQSGGAQP. The full CDR3 reads CASSPQQSGGAQPQHF. The rearrangement uses TRBV18 and TRBJ1-5; a possible D gene is TRBD1 (6 bases). Read sequence stops 3 residues before the CDR3 end, and the germline J gene provides the missing end. The CDR3 contains 16 residues. The germline V gene has CDR1 KGHSH and CDR2 LQKENI. Trimming took 1 base from V and 7 from J, leaving 17 bases between them. Variable domain in full (rest from reference TRBV18 and TRBJ1-5): NAGVMQNPRHLVRRRGQEARLRCSPMKGHSHVYWYRQLPEEGLKFMVYLQKENIIDESGMPKERFSAEFPKEGPSILRIQQVVRGDSAAYFCASSPQQSGGAQPQHFGDGTRLSIL.

Comment on this clone: The DNA ends 3 residues before the CDR3 does, and the rest of the CDR3 is filled in from the germline J gene. The chain uses TRBV7-9 and TRBJ2-5, with 8 bases identical to TRBD1. CDR3 length equals 14 residues. The germline CDR1 and CDR2 sequences are SEHNR and FQNEAQ (reference sequence). The sequenced CDR3 bases are TGTGCCAGCAGCTCGCAGGGGGCAACAGATACC. Translation gives CASSSQGATDT. The full CDR3 is CASSSQGATDTQYF.

Concerning this clone itself: The CDR3 extends 3 residues past the end of the read, so its final part is completed from the germline J gene. The chain joins TRBV20-1 to TRBJ1-1, with D hard to call. Trimming removed 1 base at V and 3 bases at J, with 12 bases between. The CDR3 has 14 amino acids. Germline V gives CDR1 DFQATT, CDR2 SNEGSKA (reference sequence). The DNA read from the CDR3 is TGCAGTGCTAGAGTGGCAGGTTCGGACACTGAA. Protein sequence: CSARVAGSDTE. The full-length CDR3 reads as CSARVAGSDTEAFF.

The covered CDR3 bases are TGCAGTGCGATCACAGGGGTATGGGATGAG. It specifies CSAITGVWDE. The whole CDR3 reads CSAITGVWDEQFF. This chain uses TRBV20-1 with TRBJ2-1; the match to TRBD1 covers 7 bases. The CDR3 extends 3 residues past the end of the read, so its final part is completed from the germline J gene. From germline, CDR1 is DFQATT and CDR2 SNEGSKA (reference sequence). V trimming: 6 bases; J trimming: 8 bases; junction bases outside the gene matches: 10. The CDR3 is made up of 13 amino acids.

CDR3 protein: CASRTGEEETQYF. Partial CDR3 DNA: TGTGCCAGCAGAACCGGGGAAGAAGAGACG. The chain is built from TRBV2 and TRBJ2-3; possibly TRBD2 for D (5 bases). Sequencing ends 3 residues short of the CDR3 end; the germline J gene provides the rest. CDR1 is SNHLY, CDR2 FYNNEI, per germline. This CDR3 spans 13 amino acids.

CDR3 sequence reads: CASSLYPGEPDYTF. Incomplete CDR3 DNA: TGTGCCAGCAGCTTATACCCGGGGGAACCCGAC. This chain links TRBV7-3 with TRBJ1-2, with TRBD1 as a possible D gene (5 bases). The read comes to an end 3 residues before the CDR3 does, leaving the germline J gene to fill in the end. The CDR3 totals 14 residues. CDR1 is SGHTA, CDR2 FQGTGA, per germline.

About this clone itself: The missing CDR3 end, 3 residues past where the read stops, is filled in from the germline J gene. The gene calls are TRBV27 and TRBJ2-3; tentative D call: TRBD2 (6 bases). Germline CDR1 MNHEY, CDR2 SMNVEV (reference sequence). The CDR3 extends over 15 amino acids. V lost 6 bases and J 2 bases, leaving 15 bases between the germline ends. This CDR3 reads CASSLRDSNTDTQYF. The sequenced CDR3 bases are TGTGCCAGCAGCCTTCGGGACTCCAACACAGATACG.

To note about this clone: The read terminates 3 residues before the CDR3 end, so the remaining end is supplied by the germline J gene. The genes are TRBV7-3 and TRBJ2-3; maybe TRBD2 (5 bases). The CDR3 sequence is 14 residues long. Germline V CDR1 and CDR2: SGHTA, FQGTGA. The V and J ends lost 4 bases and 2 bases respectively, with 10 bases between them. The DNA read from the CDR3 is TGTGCCAGCAGCTCCACCGGACTCACAGATACG. This translates into CASSSTGLTDT. The entire CDR3 protein reads CASSSTGLTDTQYF.

A remark on this clone: The read falls 3 residues short of the CDR3 end, and the missing part is taken from the germline J gene. The V gene is TRBV28, the J gene TRBJ2-5; maybe TRBD1 (6 bases). With 7 bases removed from V and 1 base from J, the gap between germline ends came to 13 bases. CDR1 MDHEN and CDR2 SYDVKM come from the germline V gene. This CDR3 is built from 14 residues. The CDR3 sequence: CASTQGQLQETQYF. Incomplete CDR3 DNA: TGTGCCAGCACCCAGGGGCAGCTCCAAGAGACC. The full variable domain, with the rest looked up from reference TRBV28 and TRBJ2-5, is DVKVTQSSRYLVKRTGEKVFLECVQDMDHENMFWYRQDPGLGLRLIYFSYDVKMKEKGDIPEGYSVSREKKERFSLILESASTNQTSMYLCASTQGQLQETQYFGPGTRLLVL.

Worth noting for this clone: The CDR3 is cut off 3 residues early in the read; its end comes from the germline J gene. V is TRBV18 and J is TRBJ2-2; 8 bases match TRBD1. After removal of 3 bases from V and 2 bases from J, the junction contained 8 bases not matched to a gene. This CDR3 has 17 residues. CDR1 is KGHSH and CDR2 is LQKENI in the germline V gene. The CDR3: CASSPPTGTGNTGELFF. The CDR3 bases that were read are TGTGCCAGCTCACCTCCTACCGGGACAGGAAACACCGGGGAG.

Worth noting for this clone: The CDR3 is cut off 3 residues early in the read; its end comes from the germline J gene. The chain carries TRBV10-2 and TRBJ2-3, with TRBD2 identical over 10 bases. This CDR3 is built from 18 residues. CDR1 and CDR2 from the germline V gene are WSHSY and SAAADI. V was clipped by 3 bases and J by 2 bases; unmatched bases: 11. The covered CDR3 bases are TGCGCCAGCAGTGACGCCGGGACTAGCGTCGTTTCCACAGATACG. The encoded protein is CASSDAGTSVVSTDT. Given in full, the CDR3 is CASSDAGTSVVSTDTQYF.

About this clone itself: The sequenced fragment ends 3 residues before the CDR3 boundary, so the rest is inferred from the germline J gene. The rearrangement links TRBV5-1 to TRBJ1-4, with D possibly matching TRBD1 (6 bases). Trimming stripped 7 bases from V and 4 bases from J, with 14 bases between. Looked up from germline, CDR1 is SGHRS and CDR2 is YFSETQ. The CDR3 covers 14 residues. The DNA read from the CDR3 is TGCGCCAGCGCTGTGGGGGCTGGTAATGAAAAA. Its protein is CASAVGAGNEK. The whole CDR3 reads CASAVGAGNEKLFF.

In regard to this clone: The read finishes 3 residues shy of the CDR3 end, and the germline J gene is used to complete it. The rearrangement joins TRBV20-1 to TRBJ2-1; 9 positions match TRBD2. CDR1 DFQATT and CDR2 SNEGSKA come from the germline V gene (reference sequence). With V trimmed by 7 bases and J by 0 bases, 4 bases remained unmatched. The CDR3 is 14 amino acids. The CDR3 sequence is CSGGGADSYNEQFF. CDR3 DNA (partial): TGCAGTGGCGGGGGGGCGGACTCCTACAATGAG.